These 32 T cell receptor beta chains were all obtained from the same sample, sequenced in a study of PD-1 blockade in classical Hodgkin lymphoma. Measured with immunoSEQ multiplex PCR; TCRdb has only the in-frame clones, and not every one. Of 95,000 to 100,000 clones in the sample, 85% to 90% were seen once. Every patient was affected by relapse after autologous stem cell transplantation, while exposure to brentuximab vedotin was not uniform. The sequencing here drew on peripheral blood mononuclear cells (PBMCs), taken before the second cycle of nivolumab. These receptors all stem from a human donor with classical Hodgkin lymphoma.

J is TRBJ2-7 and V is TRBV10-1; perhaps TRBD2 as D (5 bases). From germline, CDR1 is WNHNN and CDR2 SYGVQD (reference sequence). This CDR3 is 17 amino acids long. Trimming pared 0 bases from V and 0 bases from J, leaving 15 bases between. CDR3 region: CASSESMPTGSSYEQYF. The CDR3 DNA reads TGCGCCAGCAGTGAGTCGATGCCCACGGGGAGCTCCTACGAGCAGTACTTC.

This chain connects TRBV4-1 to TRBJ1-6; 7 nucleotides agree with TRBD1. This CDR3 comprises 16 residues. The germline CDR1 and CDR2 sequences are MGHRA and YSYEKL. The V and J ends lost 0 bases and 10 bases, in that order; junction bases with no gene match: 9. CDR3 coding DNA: TGCGCCAGCAGCCAAGATTGGGACAGTCGACAATCACCCCTCCACTTT. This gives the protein CASSQDWDSRQSPLHF.

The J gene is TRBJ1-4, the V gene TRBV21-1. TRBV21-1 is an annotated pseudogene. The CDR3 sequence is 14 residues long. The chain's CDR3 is CASSTGGSNEKLFF. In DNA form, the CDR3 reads TGTGCCAGCAGCACGGGCGGTTCAAACGAAAAACTGTTTTTT.

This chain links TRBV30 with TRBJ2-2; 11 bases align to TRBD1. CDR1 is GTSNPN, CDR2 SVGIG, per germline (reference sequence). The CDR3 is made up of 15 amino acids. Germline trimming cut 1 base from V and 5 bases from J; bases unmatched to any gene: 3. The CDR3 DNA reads TGTGCCTGGAGTGCGTGGGACAGGGGGACCGGGGAGCTGTTTTTT. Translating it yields CAWSAWDRGTGELFF.

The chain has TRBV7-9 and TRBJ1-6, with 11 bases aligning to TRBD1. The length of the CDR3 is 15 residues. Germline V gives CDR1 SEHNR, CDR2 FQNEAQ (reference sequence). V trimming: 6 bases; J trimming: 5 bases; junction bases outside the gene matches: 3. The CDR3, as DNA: TGTGCCAGCAGAGGACAGGGGGCCGATAATTCACCCCTCCACTTT. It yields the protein CASRGQGADNSPLHF.

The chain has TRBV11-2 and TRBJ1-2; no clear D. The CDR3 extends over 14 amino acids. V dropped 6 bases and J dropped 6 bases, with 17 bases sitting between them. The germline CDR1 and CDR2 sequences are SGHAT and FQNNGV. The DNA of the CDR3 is TGTGCCAGCAGTTTTATTGGGGTTCTGGATGGCTACACCTTC. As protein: CASSFIGVLDGYTF.

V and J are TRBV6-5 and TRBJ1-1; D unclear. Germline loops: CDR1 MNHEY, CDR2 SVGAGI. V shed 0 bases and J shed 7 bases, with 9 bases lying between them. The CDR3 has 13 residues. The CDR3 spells CASSYSKIGEAFF. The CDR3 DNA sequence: TGTGCCAGCAGTTACTCGAAGATAGGTGAAGCTTTCTTT.

CDR3 sequence: CASSQGQARNEKLFF. The CDR3 DNA reads TGTGCCAGTAGCCAAGGACAGGCCCGTAATGAAAAACTGTTTTTT. This chain links TRBV19 with TRBJ1-4; 7 bases agree with TRBD1. The CDR3 sequence is 15 residues long. After removal of 6 bases from V and 4 bases from J, the junction contained 8 bases not matched to a gene. The V gene's germline CDR1 is LNHDA and CDR2 SQIVND (reference sequence).

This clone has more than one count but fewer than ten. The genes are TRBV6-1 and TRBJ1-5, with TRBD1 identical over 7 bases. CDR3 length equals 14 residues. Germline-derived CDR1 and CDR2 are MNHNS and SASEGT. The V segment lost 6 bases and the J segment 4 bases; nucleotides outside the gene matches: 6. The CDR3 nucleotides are TGTGCCAGCAGGCAAACAGGGGAGAATCAGCCCCAGCATTTT. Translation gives CASRQTGENQPQHF.

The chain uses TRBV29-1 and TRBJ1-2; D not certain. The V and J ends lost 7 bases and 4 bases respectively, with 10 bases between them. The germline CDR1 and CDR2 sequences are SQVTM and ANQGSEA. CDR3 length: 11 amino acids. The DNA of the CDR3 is TGCAGCGCGCAACCGGTCTATGGCTACACCTTC. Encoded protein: CSAQPVYGYTF.

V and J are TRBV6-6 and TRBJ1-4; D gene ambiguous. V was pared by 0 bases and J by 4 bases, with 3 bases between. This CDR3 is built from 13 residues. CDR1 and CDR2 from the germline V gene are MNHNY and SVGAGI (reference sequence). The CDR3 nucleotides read TGTGCCAGCAGTTACTCGGTTAATGAAAAACTGTTTTTT. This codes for CASSYSVNEKLFF.

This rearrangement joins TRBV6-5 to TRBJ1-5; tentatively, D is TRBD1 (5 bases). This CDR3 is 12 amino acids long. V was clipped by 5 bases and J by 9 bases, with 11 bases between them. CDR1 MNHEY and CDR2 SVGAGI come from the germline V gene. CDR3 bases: TGTGCCAGCAGTGACAGTCTACTGCCCCAGCATTTT. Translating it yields CASSDSLLPQHF.

The CDR3 loop is CASSFSAQSKETQYF. The CDR3 DNA is TGTGCCAGCAGTTTCAGCGCCCAAAGTAAAGAGACCCAGTACTTC. The chain uses TRBV27 and TRBJ2-5; no clear D. This CDR3 is built from 15 residues. CDR1 and CDR2 from the germline V gene are MNHEY and SMNVEV (reference sequence). V was cut by 3 bases and J by 3 bases, with 14 bases left in between.

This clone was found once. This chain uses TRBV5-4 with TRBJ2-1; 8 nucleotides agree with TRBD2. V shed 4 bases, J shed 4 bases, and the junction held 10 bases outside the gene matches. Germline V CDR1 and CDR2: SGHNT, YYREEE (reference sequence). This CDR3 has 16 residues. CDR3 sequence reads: CASSTWTSSIYNEQFF. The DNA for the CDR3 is TGTGCCAGCAGCACCTGGACTAGCTCCATTTACAATGAGCAGTTCTTC. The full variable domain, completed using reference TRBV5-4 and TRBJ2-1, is ETGVTQSPTHLIKTRGQQVTLRCSSQSGHNTVSWYQQALGQGPQFIFQYYREEENGRGNFPPRFSGLQFPNYSSELNVNALELDDSALYLCASSTWTSSIYNEQFFGPGTRLTVL.

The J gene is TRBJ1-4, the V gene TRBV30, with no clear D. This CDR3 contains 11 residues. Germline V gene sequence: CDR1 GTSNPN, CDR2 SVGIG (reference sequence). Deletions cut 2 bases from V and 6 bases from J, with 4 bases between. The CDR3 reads CAWSTDEKLFF. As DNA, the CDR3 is TGTGCCTGGAGTACCGATGAAAAACTGTTTTTT.

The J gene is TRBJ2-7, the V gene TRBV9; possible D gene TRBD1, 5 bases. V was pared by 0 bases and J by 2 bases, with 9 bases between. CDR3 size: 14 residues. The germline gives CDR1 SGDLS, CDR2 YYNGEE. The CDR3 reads CASSVGRGTYEQYF. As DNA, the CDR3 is TGTGCCAGCAGCGTAGGTAGGGGAACCTACGAGCAGTACTTC.

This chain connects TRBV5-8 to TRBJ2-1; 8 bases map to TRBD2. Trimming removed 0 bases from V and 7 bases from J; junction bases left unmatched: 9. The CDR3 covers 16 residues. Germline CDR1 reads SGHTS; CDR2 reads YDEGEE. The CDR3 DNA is TGTGCCAGCAGCTTGGGCGACGGGGGGGCCCAGAATGAGCAGTTCTTC. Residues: CASSLGDGGAQNEQFF. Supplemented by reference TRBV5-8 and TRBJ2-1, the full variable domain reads EAGVTQSPTHLIKTRGQQATLRCSPISGHTSVYWYQQALGLGLQFLLWYDEGEERNRGNFPPRFSGRQFPNYSSELNVNALELEDSALYLCASSLGDGGAQNEQFFGPGTRLTVL.

The CDR3, as DNA: TGTGCCAGCTCACCGGGCGAGGGAGCTTTCTTT. Residues: CASSPGEGAFF. The chain carries TRBV18 and TRBJ1-1; D gene uncertain. V was clipped by 3 bases and J by 10 bases, with 9 bases between them. Looked up from germline, CDR1 is KGHSH and CDR2 is LQKENI. This CDR3 has 11 residues.

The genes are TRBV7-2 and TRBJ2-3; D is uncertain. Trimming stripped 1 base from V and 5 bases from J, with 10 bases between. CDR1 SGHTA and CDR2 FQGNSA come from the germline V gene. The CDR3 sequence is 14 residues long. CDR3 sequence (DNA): TGTGCCAGCAGCTTAGGGGCTTCCGGAGATACGCAGTATTTT. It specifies CASSLGASGDTQYF.

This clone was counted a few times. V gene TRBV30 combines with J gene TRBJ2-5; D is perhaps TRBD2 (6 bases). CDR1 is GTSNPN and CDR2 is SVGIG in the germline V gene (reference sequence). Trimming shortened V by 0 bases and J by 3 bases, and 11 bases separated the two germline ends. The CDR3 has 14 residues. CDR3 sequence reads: CAWSVGSSEETQYF. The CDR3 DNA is TGTGCCTGGAGTGTCGGGTCTAGCGAAGAGACCCAGTACTTC.

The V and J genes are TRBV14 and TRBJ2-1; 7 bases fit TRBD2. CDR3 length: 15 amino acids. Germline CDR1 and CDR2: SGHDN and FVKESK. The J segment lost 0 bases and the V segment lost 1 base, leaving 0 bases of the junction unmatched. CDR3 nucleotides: TGTGCCAGCAGCCAAGGGACTAGCTCCTACAATGAGCAGTTCTTC. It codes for CASSQGTSSYNEQFF.

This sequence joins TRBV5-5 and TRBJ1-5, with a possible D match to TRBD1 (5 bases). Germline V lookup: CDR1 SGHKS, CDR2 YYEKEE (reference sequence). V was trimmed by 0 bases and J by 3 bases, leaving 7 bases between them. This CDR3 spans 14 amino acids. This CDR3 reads CASSLGRDNQPQHF. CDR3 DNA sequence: TGTGCCAGCAGCTTGGGCAGGGACAATCAGCCCCAGCATTTT.

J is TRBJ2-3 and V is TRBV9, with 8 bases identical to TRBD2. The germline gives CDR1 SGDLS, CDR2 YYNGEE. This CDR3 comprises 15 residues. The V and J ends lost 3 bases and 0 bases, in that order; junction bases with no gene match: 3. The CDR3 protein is CASSEGTRSTDTQYF. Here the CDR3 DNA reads TGTGCCAGCAGCGAGGGGACTAGGAGCACAGATACGCAGTATTTT.

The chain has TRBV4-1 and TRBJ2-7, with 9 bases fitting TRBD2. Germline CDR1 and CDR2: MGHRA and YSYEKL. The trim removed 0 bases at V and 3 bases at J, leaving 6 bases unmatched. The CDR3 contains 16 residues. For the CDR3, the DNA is TGCGCCAGCAGCCAAGATCTCGCTAGCGGGGTCTACGAGCAGTACTTC. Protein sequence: CASSQDLASGVYEQYF.

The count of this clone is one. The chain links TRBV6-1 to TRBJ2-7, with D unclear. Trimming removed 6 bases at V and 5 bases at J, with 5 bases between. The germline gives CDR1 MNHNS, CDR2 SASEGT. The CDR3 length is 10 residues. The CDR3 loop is CASSLNEQYF. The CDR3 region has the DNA TGTGCCAGCAGCCTGAACGAGCAGTACTTC.

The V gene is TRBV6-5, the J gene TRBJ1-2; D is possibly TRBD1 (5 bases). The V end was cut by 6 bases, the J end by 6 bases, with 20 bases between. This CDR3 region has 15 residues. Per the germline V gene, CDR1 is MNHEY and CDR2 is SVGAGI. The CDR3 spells CASSSKGREEDGYTF. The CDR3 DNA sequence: TGTGCCAGCAGCTCTAAGGGCAGGGAAGAGGATGGCTACACCTTC.

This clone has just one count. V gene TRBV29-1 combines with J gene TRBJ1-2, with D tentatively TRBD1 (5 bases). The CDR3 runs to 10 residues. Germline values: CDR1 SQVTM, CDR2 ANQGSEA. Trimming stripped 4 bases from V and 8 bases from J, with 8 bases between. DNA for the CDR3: TGCAGCGTTGTGGGGGAGGGCTACACCTTC. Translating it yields CSVVGEGYTF.

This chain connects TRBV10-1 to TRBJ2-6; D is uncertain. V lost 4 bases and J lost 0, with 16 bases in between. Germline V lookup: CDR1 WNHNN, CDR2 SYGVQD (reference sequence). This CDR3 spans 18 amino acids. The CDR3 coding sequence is TGCGCCAGCAGTGGTAAGACCCGAACCAACTCTGGGGCCAACGTCCTGACTTTC. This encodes CASSGKTRTNSGANVLTF.

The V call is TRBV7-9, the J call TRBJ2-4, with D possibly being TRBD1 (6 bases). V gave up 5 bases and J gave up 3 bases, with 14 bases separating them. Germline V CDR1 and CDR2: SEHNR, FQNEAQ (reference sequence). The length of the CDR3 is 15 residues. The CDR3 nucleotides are TGTGCCAGCAGCCCGATGCAGGGGAACAAAAACATTCAGTACTTC. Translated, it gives CASSPMQGNKNIQYF.

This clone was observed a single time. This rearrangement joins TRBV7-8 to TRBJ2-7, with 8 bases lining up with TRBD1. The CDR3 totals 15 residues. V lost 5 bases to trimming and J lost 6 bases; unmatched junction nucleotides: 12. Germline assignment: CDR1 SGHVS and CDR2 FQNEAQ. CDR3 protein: CASSPYRGSAAEQYF. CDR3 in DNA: TGTGCCAGCAGCCCATACAGGGGGTCGGCCGCCGAGCAGTACTTC.

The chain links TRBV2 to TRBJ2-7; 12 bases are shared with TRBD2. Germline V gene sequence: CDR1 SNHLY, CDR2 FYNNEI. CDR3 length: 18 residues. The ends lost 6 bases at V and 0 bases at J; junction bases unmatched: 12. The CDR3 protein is CASRPYTSGGTSSYEQYF. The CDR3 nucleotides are TGTGCCAGCAGACCTTATACTAGCGGGGGGACCAGCTCCTACGAGCAGTACTTC.

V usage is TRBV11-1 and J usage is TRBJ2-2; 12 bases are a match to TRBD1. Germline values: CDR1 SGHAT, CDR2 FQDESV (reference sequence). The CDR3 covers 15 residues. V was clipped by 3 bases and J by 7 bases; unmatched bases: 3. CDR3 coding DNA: TGTGCCAGCAGCTTGGGACAGGGGGCCAGCGGGGAGCTGTTTTTT. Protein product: CASSLGQGASGELFF.